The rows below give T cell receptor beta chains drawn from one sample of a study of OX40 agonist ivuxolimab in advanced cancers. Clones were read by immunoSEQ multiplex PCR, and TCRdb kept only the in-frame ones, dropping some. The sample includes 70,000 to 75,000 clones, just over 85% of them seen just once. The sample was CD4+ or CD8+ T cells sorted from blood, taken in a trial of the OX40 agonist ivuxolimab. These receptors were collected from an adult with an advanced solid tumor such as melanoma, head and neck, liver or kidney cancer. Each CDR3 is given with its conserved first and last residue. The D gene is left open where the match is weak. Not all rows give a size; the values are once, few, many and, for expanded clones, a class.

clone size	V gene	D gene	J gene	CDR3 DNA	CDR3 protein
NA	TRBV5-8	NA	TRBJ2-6	TGTGCCAGCAGCCAAATACCTGGGGCCAACGTCCTGACTTTC	CASSQIPGANVLTF
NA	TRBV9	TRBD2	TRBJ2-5	TGTGCCAGCAGCGTACGGGGGGGAGAGACCCAGTACTTC	CASSVRGGETQYF
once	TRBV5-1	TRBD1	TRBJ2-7	TGCGCCAGCAGCTCCCGACAGGGCAGCTACGAGCAGTACTTC	CASSSRQGSYEQYF
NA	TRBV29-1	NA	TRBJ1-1	TGCAGCGTTGAGGGCAGACTAAACACTGAAGCTTTCTTT	CSVEGRLNTEAFF
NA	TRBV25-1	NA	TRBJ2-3	TGTGCCAGCAGTGCGTCACTGGCAGGGACCAGCACAGATACGCAGTATTTT	CASSASLAGTSTDTQYF
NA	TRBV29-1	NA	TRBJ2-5	TGCAGCGTTGGGATCTCCGGAATTGGAGAGACCCAGTACTTC	CSVGISGIGETQYF
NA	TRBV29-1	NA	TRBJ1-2	TGCAGCGCCAGACCGCAAGGGGGCTATGGCTACACCTTC	CSARPQGGYGYTF
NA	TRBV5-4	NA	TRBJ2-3	TGTGCCAGCAGCCCCTATGCCGATACGCAGTATTTT	CASSPYADTQYF
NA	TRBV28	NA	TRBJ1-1	TGTGCCAGCAGAAGACAGTTGCACACTGAAGCTTTCTTT	CASRRQLHTEAFF
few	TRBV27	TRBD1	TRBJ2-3	TGTGCCAGCAGAATTCAGGGGGCGGCAGATACGCAGTATTTT	CASRIQGAADTQYF
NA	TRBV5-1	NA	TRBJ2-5	TGCGCCAGCAGCTTGGCCGAGGGTAGTCTAGGAGAGACCCAGTACTTC	CASSLAEGSLGETQYF
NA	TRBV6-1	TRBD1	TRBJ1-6	TGTGCCAGCAGTGAATTGGGACAGGGGGTGGCACCCCTCCACTTT	CASSELGQGVAPLHF
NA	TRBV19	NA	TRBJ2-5	TGTGCCAGTAATACCGGGACTGGGGTGAGGGAGCAGTACTTC	CASNTGTGVREQYF
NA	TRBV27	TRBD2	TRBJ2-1	TGTGCCAGCAGTTCTCCTCAGCGGGGGTCCTACAATGAGCAGTTCTTC	CASSSPQRGSYNEQFF
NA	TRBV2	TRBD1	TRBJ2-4	TGTGCCAGCCGGGCAGGGGGAATGTACATTCAGTACTTC	CASRAGGMYIQYF
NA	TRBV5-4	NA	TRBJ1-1	TGTGCCAGCAGCCGGAGAGGTATGGACACTGAAGCTTTCTTT	CASSRRGMDTEAFF
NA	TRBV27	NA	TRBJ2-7	TGTGCCAGCAGTGCCGTAGGGGTACACGAGCAGTACTTC	CASSAVGVHEQYF